Listed here are 30 T cell receptor beta chains from one sample, sequenced in a study of blood T cell repertoires in COVID-19. Sequencing was performed with immunoSEQ multiplex PCR; in TCRdb, only in-frame clones are kept and a portion is missing. This table has around 400,000 clones, roughly 89% appearing once. Input material: PBMCs or T cells enriched from blood (not recorded which). The receptors stem from a woman in her thirties who had recovered from COVID-19.

The V and J genes are TRBV5-1 and TRBJ2-2, with 8 bases that match TRBD2. Germline trimming cut 5 bases from V and 0 bases from J; bases unmatched to any gene: 3. The germline V gene has CDR1 SGHRS and CDR2 YFSETQ. The CDR3 spans 15 residues. DNA of the CDR3: TGCGCCAGCAGACTAGCGGTCGCGAACACCGGGGAGCTGTTTTTT. Translating gives CASRLAVANTGELFF.

The gene calls are TRBV6-5 and TRBJ2-7, with 8 bases aligning to TRBD1. The V gene's germline CDR1 is MNHEY and CDR2 SVGAGI. The length of the CDR3 is 14 residues. V was pared by 4 bases and J by 3 bases, with 5 bases of the junction left unmatched. The CDR3 reads CASSFGQGDYEQYF. In DNA form, the CDR3 reads TGTGCCAGCAGTTTCGGACAGGGTGACTACGAGCAGTACTTC.

The genes are TRBV5-4 and TRBJ2-3, with 11 bases matching TRBD2. The CDR3 is made up of 15 amino acids. Trimming cost V 0 bases and J 4 bases; bases outside gene matches: 1. Germline V lookup: CDR1 SGHNT, CDR2 YYREEE (reference sequence). CDR3 bases: TGTGCCAGCAGCTTGGTAGCGGGGGGGCCAGATACGCAGTATTTT. Protein sequence: CASSLVAGGPDTQYF.

The rearrangement uses TRBV7-2 and TRBJ2-7; tentative D call: TRBD1 (6 bases). The CDR3 is 15 residues long. Per the germline V gene, CDR1 is SGHTA and CDR2 is FQGNSA. Between the trimmed V and J ends, which lost 5 bases and 2 bases, there was a span of 16 bases. The DNA for the CDR3 is TGTGCCAGCAGCCTGGAAGGGGGAAGCACCTACGAGCAGTACTTC. Translating gives CASSLEGGSTYEQYF.

The chain carries TRBV28 and TRBJ1-2; no reliable D call. Trimming removed 5 bases at V and 8 bases at J, with 18 bases between. The CDR3 is 14 amino acids. Germline V gene lookup returns CDR1 MDHEN and CDR2 SYDVKM. CDR3 loop: CASSLPLFLGGYTF. CDR3 in DNA: TGTGCCAGCAGTCTCCCCTTGTTCCTCGGGGGCTACACCTTC.

The chain recombines TRBV19 with TRBJ2-6, with TRBD1 identical over 7 bases. V lost 2 bases, J lost 0 bases, and 25 bases stayed unmatched. Per germline, CDR1 LNHDA and CDR2 SQIVND (reference sequence). There are 24 residues in the CDR3. The DNA of the CDR3 is TGTGCCAGTAGTATAAATCTTCGGGGACAGATTTTCCCAAGGGACAACTCTGGGGCCAACGTCCTGACTTTC. This codes for CASSINLRGQIFPRDNSGANVLTF.

The chain carries TRBV27 and TRBJ2-5; 14 positions match TRBD2. The CDR3 is 21 residues long. V lost 4 bases and J lost 2; bases outside the gene matches: 18. Germline values: CDR1 MNHEY, CDR2 SMNVEV (reference sequence). Here the CDR3 reads CASSSQTRGTSGRREQETQYF. The CDR3 nucleotides are TGTGCCAGCAGTTCACAAACCCGCGGGACTAGCGGGAGACGGGAACAAGAGACCCAGTACTTC.

The chain couples TRBV6-2 or TRBV6-3 to TRBJ1-2; possibly TRBD1 for D (6 bases). The V end was cut by 5 bases, the J end by 4 bases, with 20 bases between. This CDR3 spans 16 amino acids. Germline CDR1 reads MNHEY; CDR2 reads SVGEGT. This CDR3 is CASSKPGTPALYGYTF. The DNA of the CDR3 is TGTGCCAGCAGTAAGCCTGGGACACCGGCGCTCTATGGCTACACCTTC.

This clone was observed a handful of times. CDR3 in DNA: TGTGCCAGCAGCCAAGTAATAGCGGATGACACCGGGGAGCTGTTTTTT. Amino acid sequence: CASSQVIADDTGELFF. The rearrangement links TRBV4-2 to TRBJ2-2; D is perhaps TRBD2 (6 bases). The CDR3 covers 16 residues. Germline V gene data show CDR1 as LGHNA and CDR2 as YNFKEQ. Between the trimmed V and J ends, which lost 1 base and 3 bases, there was a span of 12 bases.

This chain joins TRBV2 and TRBJ1-2, with D uncertain. The CDR3 sequence is 15 residues long. The germline V gene encodes CDR1 SNHLY and CDR2 FYNNEI. V was trimmed by 6 bases and J by 3 bases, leaving 17 bases between them. In nucleotides, the CDR3 is TGTGCCAGCAGCTCAGCTTCCCTAGCCTACTATGGCTACACCTTC. Its protein product is CASSSASLAYYGYTF.

V usage is TRBV7-9 and J usage is TRBJ2-3; 9 bases are shared with TRBD1. The CDR3 loop spans 16 amino acids. J was trimmed by 6 bases and V by 7 bases; bases with no gene match: 14. Germline values: CDR1 SEHNR, CDR2 FQNEAQ (reference sequence). The CDR3 spells CASTQGDRDYLDTQYF. The CDR3 bases are TGTGCCAGCACCCAAGGGGACAGGGACTACTTGGATACGCAGTATTTT.

The chain combines TRBV11-2 with TRBJ2-7; TRBD2 might be the D (6 bases). The CDR3 is 15 residues long. The germline V gene encodes CDR1 SGHAT and CDR2 FQNNGV. The germline V and J ends were trimmed by 0 bases and 0 bases, with 9 bases remaining between them. The CDR3 DNA reads as TGTGCCAGCAGCTTAGAGTCTAGCGCCTCCTACGAGCAGTACTTC. The encoded protein is CASSLESSASYEQYF.

J is TRBJ2-1 and V is TRBV24-1; tentatively, D is TRBD2 (7 bases). V lost 4 bases and J lost 5, with 14 bases in between. CDR1 and CDR2 (germline): KGHDR, SFDVKD. This CDR3 spans 15 amino acids. For the CDR3, the DNA is TGTGCCACCAGTGAAGCGGGGACAAGAAACAATGAGCAGTTCTTC. Translating gives CATSEAGTRNNEQFF.

V usage is TRBV28 and J usage is TRBJ2-3; 7 nucleotides match TRBD2. CDR3 length: 16 residues. Germline-derived CDR1 and CDR2 are MDHEN and SYDVKM. J lost 4 bases, V lost 6 bases, and 13 bases had no gene match. The CDR3 nucleotides are TGTGCCAGCAGCTGGCGGGGCGGGAGTAGCGCAGATACGCAGTATTTT. It specifies CASSWRGGSSADTQYF.

A remark on this clone: Different DNA sequences within this sample yield the same CDR3. This rearrangement joins TRBV5-1 to TRBJ1-5, with 8 bases aligning to TRBD1. Germline V gives CDR1 SGHRS, CDR2 YFSETQ. The V gene end was trimmed by 2 bases and the J gene end by 2 bases; junction bases not matched to a gene: 0. CDR3 length: 14 residues. CDR3 amino acids: CASSLQGGNQPQHF. CDR3 DNA sequence: TGCGCCAGCAGCTTACAGGGGGGCAATCAGCCCCAGCATTTT.

There are a few counts of this clone. This chain links TRBV19 with TRBJ2-7, with a tentative D call TRBD2 (5 bases). The CDR3 runs to 13 residues. CDR1 and CDR2 from the germline V gene are LNHDA and SQIVND (reference sequence). Trimming shortened V by 3 bases and J by 6 bases, and 12 bases separated the two germline ends. In nucleotides, the CDR3 is TGTGCCAGTAGTATGAGGGCAGGTGTCGAGCAGTACTTC. This gives the protein CASSMRAGVEQYF.

The CDR3 DNA follows: TGTGCTAGTGGTTTGTCGAATTCACCCCTCCACTTT. Its translation: CASGLSNSPLHF. The chain employs TRBV12-5 and TRBJ1-6, with D unclear. The germline CDR1 and CDR2 sequences are LGHNT and FRNRAP. V shed 2 bases and J shed 7 bases, with 3 bases lying between them. This CDR3 spans 12 amino acids.

This clone appeared a single time. The chain joins TRBV5-1 to TRBJ1-2, with 9 bases identical to TRBD1. The CDR3 runs to 14 residues. V was clipped by 4 bases and J by 5 bases; unmatched bases: 6. Germline V CDR1 and CDR2: SGHRS, YFSETQ. CDR3 residues: CASSPVGTGYGYTF. Here the CDR3 DNA reads TGCGCCAGCAGCCCTGTAGGGACAGGGTATGGCTACACCTTC.

This chain connects TRBV11-2 to TRBJ1-1, with D possibly being TRBD1 (6 bases). CDR3 length equals 14 residues. Looked up from germline, CDR1 is SGHAT and CDR2 is FQNNGV. The V gene lost 5 bases and the J gene lost 4 bases, with 14 bases spanning the gap. DNA of the CDR3: TGTGCCAGCAGCCCCGAGACAGGAGGCACTGAAGCTTTCTTT. Translation: CASSPETGGTEAFF.

The chain uses TRBV5-1 and TRBJ1-1, with TRBD1 matching 8 bases. The CDR3 extends over 17 amino acids. Germline loops: CDR1 SGHRS, CDR2 YFSETQ. Trimming at V came to 4 bases and at J to 3 bases, leaving 14 bases not matched to a gene. This chain's CDR3 is CASSPRTGRFMDTEAFF. The CDR3 DNA is TGCGCCAGCAGCCCGCGGACAGGGAGGTTTATGGACACTGAAGCTTTCTTT.

This chain links TRBV27 with TRBJ1-5; D is unclear. From germline, CDR1 is MNHEY and CDR2 SMNVEV (reference sequence). The ends were cut back, 6 bases at V and 1 base at J, with 7 bases in the middle. The CDR3 extends over 13 amino acids. The CDR3 DNA reads TGTGCCAGCAGCGTTATGAGCAATCAGCCCCAGCATTTT. This gives the protein CASSVMSNQPQHF.

V gene TRBV5-6 combines with J gene TRBJ1-2, with D possibly matching TRBD1 (6 bases). Germline V lookup: CDR1 SGHDT, CDR2 YYEEEE. Trimming pared 5 bases from V and 3 bases from J, leaving 14 bases between. This CDR3 spans 14 amino acids. The CDR3 DNA is TGTGCCAGCAGTTTGACAGGCAGGGACTATGGCTACACCTTC. This encodes CASSLTGRDYGYTF.

The chain couples TRBV6-2 or TRBV6-3 to TRBJ1-5; D gene ambiguous. The CDR3 runs 16 residues. Trimming pared 2 bases from V and 2 bases from J, leaving 13 bases between. Germline values: CDR1 MNHEY, CDR2 SVGEGT. In DNA form, the CDR3 reads TGTGCCAGCAGTTACAATGCCGTCGCGGGCAATCAGCCCCAGCATTTT. Amino acids: CASSYNAVAGNQPQHF.

CDR3 bases: TGTGCCTGGTCTCACTCAATTAGTGGCTACACCTTC. Its protein product is CAWSHSISGYTF. The chain links TRBV30 to TRBJ1-2; D remains ambiguous. The ends were cut back, 5 bases at V and 7 bases at J, with 14 bases in the middle. CDR1 and CDR2 (germline): GTSNPN, SVGIG (reference sequence). This CDR3 has 12 residues.

The chain employs TRBV5-1 and TRBJ2-7; possible D gene TRBD2, 5 bases. The V end lost 8 bases, the J end lost 7 bases, and 22 bases lay between the germline ends. CDR3 length equals 14 residues. Germline V gene data show CDR1 as SGHRS and CDR2 as YFSETQ. The DNA for the CDR3 is TGCGCCAGAGGAGGTCCCCGCAGATTGAGGGAGCAGTACTTC. Its translation: CARGGPRRLREQYF.

This rearrangement joins TRBV2 to TRBJ2-7; a weak D match, TRBD1 (6 bases). Per the germline V gene, CDR1 is SNHLY and CDR2 is FYNNEI. This CDR3 is 14 amino acids long. Trimming took 6 bases from V and 5 from J, leaving 17 bases between them. The CDR3 region has the DNA TGTGCCAGCAGCGACGATGACAGGACCCACGAGCAGTACTTC. Translating gives CASSDDDRTHEQYF.

The gene calls are TRBV4-2 and TRBJ2-1, with TRBD2 matching 7 bases. There are 15 residues in the CDR3. V lost 1 base, J lost 4 bases, and 4 bases stayed unmatched. The germline CDR1 and CDR2 sequences are LGHNA and YNFKEQ. The CDR3 reads CASSQGTSGYNEQFF. CDR3 nucleotides: TGTGCCAGCAGCCAAGGGACTAGTGGTTACAATGAGCAGTTCTTC.

This chain uses TRBV7-2 with TRBJ2-7, with 9 positions matching TRBD1. The V segment lost 5 bases and the J segment 6 bases; nucleotides outside the gene matches: 8. CDR1 SGHTA and CDR2 FQGNSA come from the germline V gene. The CDR3 is 14 residues long. The CDR3 is CASSRDRASGEQYF. The CDR3 nucleotides are TGTGCCAGCAGCCGGGACAGGGCATCGGGCGAGCAGTACTTC. The full variable domain, completed using reference TRBV7-2 and TRBJ2-7, is GAGVSQSPSNKVTEKGKDVELRCDPISGHTALYWYRQSLGQGLEFLIYFQGNSAPDKSGLPSDRFSAERTGGSVSTLTIQRTQQEDSAVYLCASSRDRASGEQYFGPGTRLTVT.

The chain joins TRBV7-3 to TRBJ1-6, with a tentative D call TRBD1 (5 bases). Germline V CDR1 and CDR2: SGHTA, FQGTGA. The CDR3 spans 14 residues. V lost 1 base and J 8 bases, leaving 9 bases between the germline ends. This CDR3 is CASSLKGQDSPLHF. CDR3 bases: TGTGCCAGCAGCTTAAAGGGGCAAGATTCACCCCTCCACTTT.

The chain links TRBV29-1 to TRBJ2-1; TRBD2 might be the D (5 bases). This CDR3 spans 17 amino acids. Germline V CDR1 and CDR2: SQVTM, ANQGSEA. V lost 7 bases and J lost 0, with 22 bases in between. CDR3 in amino acids: CSGRHTEADDSYNEQFF. CDR3 DNA: TGCAGCGGCCGCCATACTGAAGCGGACGACTCCTACAATGAGCAGTTCTTC.